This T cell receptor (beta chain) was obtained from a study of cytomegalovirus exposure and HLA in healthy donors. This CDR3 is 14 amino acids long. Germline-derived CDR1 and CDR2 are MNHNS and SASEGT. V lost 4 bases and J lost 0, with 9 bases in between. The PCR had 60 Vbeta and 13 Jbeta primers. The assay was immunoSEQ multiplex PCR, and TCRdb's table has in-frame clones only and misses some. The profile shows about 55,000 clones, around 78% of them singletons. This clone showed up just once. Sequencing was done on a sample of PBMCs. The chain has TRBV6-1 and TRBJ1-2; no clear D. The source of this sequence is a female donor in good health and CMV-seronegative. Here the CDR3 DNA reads TGTGCCAGCAGTGCCCTGTCGGCTAACTATGGCTACACCTTC. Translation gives CASSALSANYGYTF.